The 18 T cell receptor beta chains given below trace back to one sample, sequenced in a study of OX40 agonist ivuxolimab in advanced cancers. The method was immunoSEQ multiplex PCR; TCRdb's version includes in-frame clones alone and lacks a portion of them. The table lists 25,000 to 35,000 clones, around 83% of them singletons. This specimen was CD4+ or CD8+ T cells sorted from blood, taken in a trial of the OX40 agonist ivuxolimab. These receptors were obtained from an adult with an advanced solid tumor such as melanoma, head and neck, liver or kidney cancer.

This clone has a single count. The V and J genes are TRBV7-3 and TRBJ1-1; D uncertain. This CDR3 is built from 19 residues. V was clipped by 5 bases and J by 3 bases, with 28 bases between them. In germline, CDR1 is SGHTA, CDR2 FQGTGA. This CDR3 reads CASSPTLSPTHRADTEAFF. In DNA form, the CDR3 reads TGTGCCAGCAGCCCCACTCTTTCCCCGACCCACCGCGCGGACACTGAAGCTTTCTTT.

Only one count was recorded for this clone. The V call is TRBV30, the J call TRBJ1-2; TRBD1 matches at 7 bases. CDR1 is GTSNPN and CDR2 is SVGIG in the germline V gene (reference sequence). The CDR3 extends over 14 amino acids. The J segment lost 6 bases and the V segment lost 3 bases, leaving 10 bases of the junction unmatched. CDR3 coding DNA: TGTGCCTGGAGGGAAAAACAGGGGACCCATGGCTACACCTTC. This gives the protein CAWREKQGTHGYTF.

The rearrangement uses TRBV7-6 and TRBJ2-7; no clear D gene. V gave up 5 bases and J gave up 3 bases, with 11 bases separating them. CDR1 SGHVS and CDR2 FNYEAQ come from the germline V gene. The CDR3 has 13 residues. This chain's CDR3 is CASSAEWGYEQYF. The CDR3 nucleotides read TGTGCCAGCAGCGCCGAGTGGGGCTACGAGCAGTACTTC.

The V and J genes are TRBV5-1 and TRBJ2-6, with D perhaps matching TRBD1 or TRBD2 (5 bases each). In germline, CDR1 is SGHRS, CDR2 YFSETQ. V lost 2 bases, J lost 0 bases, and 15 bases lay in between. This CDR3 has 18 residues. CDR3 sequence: CASSFLPGPTSGANVLTF. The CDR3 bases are TGCGCCAGCAGCTTCCTGCCGGGACCGACCTCTGGGGCCAACGTCCTGACTTTC.

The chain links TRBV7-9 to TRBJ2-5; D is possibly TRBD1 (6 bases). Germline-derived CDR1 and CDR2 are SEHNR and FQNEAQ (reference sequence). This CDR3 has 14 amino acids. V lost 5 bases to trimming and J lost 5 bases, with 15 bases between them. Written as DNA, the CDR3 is TGTGCCAGCAGCCTAAACAGGGATGGGGAGACCCAGTACTTC. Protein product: CASSLNRDGETQYF.

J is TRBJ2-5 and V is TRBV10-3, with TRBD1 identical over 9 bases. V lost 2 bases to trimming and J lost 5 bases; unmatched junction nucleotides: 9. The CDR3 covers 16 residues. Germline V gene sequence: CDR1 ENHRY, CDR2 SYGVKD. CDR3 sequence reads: CAISETTGTGKETQYF. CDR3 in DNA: TGTGCCATCAGTGAGACCACCGGGACAGGGAAGGAGACCCAGTACTTC.

Written as DNA, the CDR3 is TGTGCCAGCAGGGGACAAGATACCTTTGGCTACACCTTC. Its translation is CASRGQDTFGYTF. The chain joins TRBV9 to TRBJ1-2; perhaps TRBD1 as D (6 bases). The ends were cut back, 5 bases at V and 7 bases at J, with 15 bases in the middle. Germline loops: CDR1 SGDLS, CDR2 YYNGEE. The CDR3 is made up of 13 amino acids.

The DNA of the CDR3 is TGTGCCAGCAGTTTTGTTGCAACTAATGAAAAACTGTTTTTT. Protein: CASSFVATNEKLFF. This chain connects TRBV27 to TRBJ1-4; D gene unclear. Germline lookup yields CDR1 MNHEY and CDR2 SMNVEV (reference sequence). V lost 3 bases, J lost 0 bases, and 5 bases lay in between. The CDR3 contains 14 residues.

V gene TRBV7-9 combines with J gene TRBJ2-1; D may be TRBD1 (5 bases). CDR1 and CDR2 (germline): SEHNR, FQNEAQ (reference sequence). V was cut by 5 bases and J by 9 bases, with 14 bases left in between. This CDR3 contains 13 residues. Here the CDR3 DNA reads TGTGCCAGCAGCGCCCGACAGTACGCTGAGCAGTTCTTC. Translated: CASSARQYAEQFF.

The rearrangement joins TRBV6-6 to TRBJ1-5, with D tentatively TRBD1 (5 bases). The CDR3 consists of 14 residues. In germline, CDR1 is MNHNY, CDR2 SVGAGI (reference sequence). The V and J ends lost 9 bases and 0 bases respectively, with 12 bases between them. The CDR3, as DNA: TGTGCCAGTGGGGGAGGGAATAGCAATCAGCCCCAGCATTTT. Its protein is CASGGGNSNQPQHF.

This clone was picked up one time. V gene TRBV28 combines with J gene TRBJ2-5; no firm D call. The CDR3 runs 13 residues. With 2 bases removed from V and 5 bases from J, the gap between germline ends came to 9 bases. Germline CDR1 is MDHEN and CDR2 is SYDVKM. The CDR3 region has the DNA TGTGCCAGCAGTTTAAACGGCGCCGAGACCCAGTACTTC. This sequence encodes CASSLNGAETQYF.

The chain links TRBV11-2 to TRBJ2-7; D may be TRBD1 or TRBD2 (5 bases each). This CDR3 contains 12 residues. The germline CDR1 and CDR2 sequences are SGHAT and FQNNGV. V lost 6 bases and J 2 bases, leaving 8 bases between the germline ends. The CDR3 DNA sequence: TGTGCCAGCAGGGGGGAAACCTACGAGCAGTACTTC. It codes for CASRGETYEQYF.

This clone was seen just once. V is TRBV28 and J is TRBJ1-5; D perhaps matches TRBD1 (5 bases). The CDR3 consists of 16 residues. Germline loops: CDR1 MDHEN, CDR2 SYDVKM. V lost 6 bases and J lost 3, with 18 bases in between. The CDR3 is CASSLQYGTANQPQHF. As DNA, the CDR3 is TGTGCCAGCAGCCTCCAATATGGGACGGCCAATCAGCCCCAGCATTTT.

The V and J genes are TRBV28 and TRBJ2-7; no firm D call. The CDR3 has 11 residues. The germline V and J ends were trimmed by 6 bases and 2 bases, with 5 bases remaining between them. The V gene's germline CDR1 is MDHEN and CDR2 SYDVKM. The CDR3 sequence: CASRSPYEQYF. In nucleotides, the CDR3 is TGTGCCAGCAGATCCCCCTACGAGCAGTACTTC.

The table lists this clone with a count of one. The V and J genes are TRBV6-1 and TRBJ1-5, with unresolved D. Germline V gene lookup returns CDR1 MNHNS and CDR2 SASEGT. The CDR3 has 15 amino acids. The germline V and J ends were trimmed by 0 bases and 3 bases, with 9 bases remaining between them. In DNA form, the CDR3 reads TGTGCCAGCAGTGAAGCGCTTGGCCTCAATCAGCCCCAGCATTTT. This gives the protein CASSEALGLNQPQHF.

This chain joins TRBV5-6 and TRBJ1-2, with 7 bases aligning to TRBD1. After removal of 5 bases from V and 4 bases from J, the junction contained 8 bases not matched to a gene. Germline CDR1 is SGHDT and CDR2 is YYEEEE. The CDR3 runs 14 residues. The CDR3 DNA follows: TGTGCCAGCAGTTTTGAGCAGGGGGTCTATGGCTACACCTTC. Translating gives CASSFEQGVYGYTF. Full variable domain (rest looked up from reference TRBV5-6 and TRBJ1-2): DAGVTQSPTHLIKTRGQQVTLRCSPKSGHDTVSWYQQALGQGPQFIFQYYEEEERQRGNFPDRFSGHQFPNYSSELNVNALLLGDSALYLCASSFEQGVYGYTFGSGTRLTVV.

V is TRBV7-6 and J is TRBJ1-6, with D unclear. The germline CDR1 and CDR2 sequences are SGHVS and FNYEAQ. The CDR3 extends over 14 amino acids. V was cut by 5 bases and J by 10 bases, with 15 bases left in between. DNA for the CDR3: TGTGCCAGCAGCCTCACGGCAGGAACCTCACCCCTCCACTTT. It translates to CASSLTAGTSPLHF.

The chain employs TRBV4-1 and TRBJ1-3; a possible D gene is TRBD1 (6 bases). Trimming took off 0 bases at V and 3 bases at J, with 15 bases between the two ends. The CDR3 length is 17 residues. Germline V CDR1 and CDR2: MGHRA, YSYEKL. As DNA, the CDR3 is TGCGCCAGCAGCCAAGAGAACACAGGGTTCGGTGGAAACACCATATATTTT. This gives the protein CASSQENTGFGGNTIYF.